There are many counts of the clone carrying this T cell receptor (beta chain). Its antigen is still unknown. Time point denoted: longitudinal time-point 1 (baseline). It was from 2 million PBMCs stored at -80 C that the unsorted libraries were obtained. This sample is drawn from a study of neurological immune-mediated disorders. Study outcomes and limitations: While HTLV-1-associated myelopathy showed the greatest TCR clonal expansion, multiple sclerosis showed the least, falling below healthy controls.

With 10-nucleotide random UMIs included, cDNA was synthesized by 5'RACE. Over 190 million TCR-beta sequences (from 15-18 subjects) were yielded by each sequencing run. TCRdb re-called the 5' RACE reads with MiXCR, one entry per CDR3 protein. The data contain about 57,000 distinct CDR3 sequences, approximately 12% of them singletons. Sequencing used PBMCs. The TCR was taken from a male donor with HTLV-1-associated myelopathy (HAM/TSP).

The CDR3 region has the DNA TGTGCCAGCAGCCAAGAAATAGGCAGGGGGACGGCTGAAGCTTTCTTT. Protein product: CASSQEIGRGTAEAFF. The V gene is TRBV3-1, the J gene TRBJ1-1; 7 nucleotides agree with TRBD1. Germline values: CDR1 LGHDT, CDR2 YNNKEL (reference sequence). This CDR3 has 16 residues. The junction had 10 bases not matched to a gene; V was cut back by 0 bases and J by 6 bases.